This T cell receptor (beta chain) was captured in a study of identical twins. Whole-study results and caveats: Cross-sectional statistical analysis, not tracking of the same donors, underpinned the conclusions.

In TCRdb, the 5' RACE reads were re-called with MiXCR into one record per CDR3 protein. The table has hundreds of thousands of distinct CDR3 sequences, 21% seen once; the top ten hold more than 4%. This clonotype appeared many times. Its antigen is undetermined. Trimming pared 7 bases from V and 4 bases from J, leaving 17 bases between. In germline, CDR1 is MNHEY, CDR2 SVGEGT. CDR3 length equals 15 residues. Another study also made use of these data, one on T cells expressing NK-cell markers. That source notes: Of the CD8+ T cell pool in several donors, roughly 1.0-7.0% was accounted for by dominant NKG2C+ clonotypes.

The TCR originated in a woman between 18 and 29 years old in good health. V gene TRBV6-2 or TRBV6-3 combines with J gene TRBJ2-1; the D gene is possibly TRBD1 (6 bases). Material for sequencing was PBMCs. CDR3: CASIERTETYNEQFF. As DNA, the CDR3 is TGTGCCAGCATCGAAAGGACAGAAACGTACAATGAGCAGTTCTTC.